This T cell receptor beta chain was captured by sequencing in a study of blood T cell repertoires in COVID-19. Trimming shortened V by 6 bases and J by 11 bases, and 16 bases separated the two germline ends. The germline gives CDR1 LNHDA, CDR2 SQIVND (reference sequence). CDR3 length: 13 residues. Seattle cases were enrolled at active infection and followed longitudinally. This clone was picked up one time. Only in-frame clones appear in the TCRdb table, and some are missing; sequencing was by immunoSEQ multiplex PCR. The data hold hundreds of thousands of clones, with more than 75% observed a single time.

The sequenced sample consisted of peripheral blood. The V gene is TRBV19, the J gene TRBJ1-4; D may be TRBD1 (6 bases). The clonotype originates from a woman aged 55 to 70 with COVID-19, enrolled during active disease. CDR3 coding DNA: TGTGCCAGTAGGGGAACAGGGCCGGGGAAACTGTTTTTT. Translating it yields CASRGTGPGKLFF.